Below, 21 T cell receptor beta chains from the same sample are listed, as sequenced in a study of regulatory T cells in long-lasting Graves disease. The time point was: persistent/refractory GD, antithyroid drugs over 5 years with positive TRAb. Construction of the TCR library relied on RNA isolated from PBMCs. Libraries of TCR beta came from iRepertoire HTBI primers plus Arm-PCR of CDR3 regions. MiXCR was run by TCRdb on the multiplex PCR reads, yielding one entry per CDR3 protein. This table has hundreds of thousands of distinct CDR3 sequences, about 19% appearing once. Sample: peripheral blood mononuclear cells (PBMCs), taken when the disease was refractory, from a patient treated with antithyroid drugs. All receptors derive from a female donor with Graves disease.

This clonotype was picked up many times. This rearrangement joins TRBV7-8 to TRBJ2-7; possibly TRBD1 for D (6 bases). The germline gives CDR1 SGHVS, CDR2 FQNEAQ. Trimming left V 3 bases short and J 2 bases short, with 14 bases between. This CDR3 spans 15 amino acids. Here the CDR3 reads CASSLGRDKPYEQYF. CDR3 coding DNA: TGTGCCAGCAGCTTGGGACGGGACAAACCCTACGAGCAGTACTTC. Combining the CDR3 with reference TRBV7-8 and TRBJ2-7 gives the whole variable domain GAGVSQSPRYKVAKRGQDVALRCDPISGHVSLFWYQQALGQGPEFLTYFQNEAQLDKSGLPSDRFFAERPEGSVSTLKIQRTQQEDSAVYLCASSLGRDKPYEQYFGPGTRLTVT.

DNA of the CDR3: TGCGCCAGCAGCTTGGCCCCTAGCGGGAGTTGGGGCACAGATACGCAGTATTTT. Its translation: CASSLAPSGSWGTDTQYF. V and J are TRBV5-1 and TRBJ2-3; 10 nucleotides agree with TRBD2. J gave up 1 base and V 0 bases, and 8 bases lay outside the gene matches. Germline V CDR1 and CDR2: SGHRS, YFSETQ. This CDR3 contains 18 residues.

The rearrangement uses TRBV5-1 and TRBJ2-5, with TRBD2 identical over 15 bases. The germline gives CDR1 SGHRS, CDR2 YFSETQ. The CDR3 has 16 amino acids. The ends lost 4 bases at V and 9 bases at J; junction bases unmatched: 10. CDR3: CASSHGLAGGKWAQYF. The CDR3 nucleotides read TGCGCCAGCAGCCACGGACTAGCGGGAGGGAAATGGGCCCAGTACTTC. The variable domain in full, completed from reference TRBV5-1 and TRBJ2-5, reads KAGVTQTPRYLIKTRGQQVTLSCSPISGHRSVSWYQQTPGQGLQFLFEYFSETQRNKGNFPGRFSGRQFSNSRSEMNVSTLELGDSALYLCASSHGLAGGKWAQYFGPGTRLLVL.

This clonotype was counted ten times or more. The V call is TRBV3-1, the J call TRBJ2-7; D gene uncertain. From germline, CDR1 is LGHDT and CDR2 YNNKEL (reference sequence). V was pared by 1 base and J by 6 bases, with 13 bases between. The CDR3 length is 14 residues. Written as DNA, the CDR3 is TGTGCCAGCAGCCAAGCCGGCAGATCGGCCGAGCAGTACTTC. This translates into CASSQAGRSAEQYF.

A note on this clonotype: One base away lies a much larger clone, so this may be a sequencing read error. The CDR3 DNA sequence: TGTGCCAGCAGCTGGCGGCAGGCGATCGGCGGGGAGACCCAGTACTTC. As protein: CASSWRQAIGGETQYF. This chain links TRBV7-9 with TRBJ2-5; weak D call: TRBD2 (5 bases). Germline V gene sequence: CDR1 SEHNR, CDR2 FQNEAQ (reference sequence). The CDR3 has 16 amino acids. V lost 4 bases and J 5 bases, leaving 20 bases between the germline ends. Full variable domain (rest looked up from reference TRBV7-9 and TRBJ2-5): DTGVSQNPRHKITKRGQNVTFRCDPISEHNRLYWYRQTLGQGPEFLTYFQNEAQLEKSRLLSDRFSAERPKGSFSTLEIQRTEQGDSAMYLCASSWRQAIGGETQYFGPGTRLLVL.

There are many counts of this clonotype. The V and J genes are TRBV10-3 and TRBJ2-7; 9 bases are shared with TRBD1. Unmatched junction bases numbered 8, after V lost 0 bases and J lost 2 bases. Germline assignment: CDR1 ENHRY and CDR2 SYGVKD. The CDR3 has 17 amino acids. In DNA, the CDR3 is TGTGCCATCAGTGAGTCTCTATCGGGGACAGGGACCTACGAGCAGTACTTC. The encoded protein is CAISESLSGTGTYEQYF.

Remarks on this clonotype: This is likely an artifact of a read error, given a far larger clone one base away. The chain is built from TRBV11-2 and TRBJ2-5, with TRBD2 identical over 14 bases. CDR3 length: 15 residues. Germline V gene data show CDR1 as SGHAT and CDR2 as FQNNGV. V shed 5 bases, J shed 4 bases, and the junction held 3 bases outside the gene matches. DNA for the CDR3: TGTGCCAGCAGCCCCGGGACTAGCGGGGGAGAGACCCAGTACTTC. It specifies CASSPGTSGGETQYF.

There are many counts of this clonotype. This chain connects TRBV28 to TRBJ2-7; either TRBD1 or TRBD2 may fit D (5 bases each). This CDR3 has 15 amino acids. With 7 bases removed from V and 4 bases from J, the gap between germline ends came to 20 bases. Germline V gene data show CDR1 as MDHEN and CDR2 as SYDVKM. CDR3 sequence: CASTAWGFWEYEQYF. CDR3 sequence (DNA): TGTGCCAGCACCGCGTGGGGCTTTTGGGAGTACGAGCAGTACTTC.

The sample holds many counts of this clonotype. The genes are TRBV2 and TRBJ1-5; tentative D call: TRBD1 (6 bases). CDR1 and CDR2 (germline): SNHLY, FYNNEI. V was cut by 0 bases and J by 2 bases, with 11 bases left in between. CDR3 length: 16 amino acids. Here the CDR3 reads CASSEARGVGNQPQHF. The CDR3 DNA reads TGTGCCAGCAGTGAAGCCAGGGGAGTTGGCAATCAGCCCCAGCATTTT.

This clonotype was detected many times. The chain links TRBV12-3 or TRBV12-4 to TRBJ2-1; D may be TRBD2 (5 bases). The V end lost 4 bases, the J end lost 10 bases, and 11 bases lay between the germline ends. This CDR3 has 12 residues. Here the CDR3 DNA reads TGTGCCAGCAGTTCAAAGAGGGAGGAGCAGTTCTTC. Translated, it gives CASSSKREEQFF.

The sample holds many counts of this clonotype. The V and J genes are TRBV20-1 and TRBJ2-7, with D perhaps given as TRBD1 or TRBD2 (5 bases each). The CDR3 is 14 amino acids. V shed 6 bases and J shed 5 bases, with 20 bases lying between them. Looked up from germline, CDR1 is DFQATT and CDR2 is SNEGSKA (reference sequence). This CDR3 reads CSAAFGGGDHEQYF. The CDR3 bases are TGCAGTGCAGCATTTGGTGGGGGAGACCACGAGCAGTACTTC.

This clonotype was recorded at least ten times. The chain is built from TRBV6-2 or TRBV6-3 and TRBJ1-6; D unresolved. The CDR3 covers 13 residues. The germline V gene has CDR1 MNHEY and CDR2 SVGEGT. V was shortened by 2 bases and J by 5 bases, with 4 bases between the two germline ends. The CDR3 nucleotides read TGTGCCAGCAGTTACGTGGATAATTCACCCCTCCACTTT. It specifies CASSYVDNSPLHF.

This clonotype was recorded at least ten times. The chain recombines TRBV13 with TRBJ2-7, with D possibly being TRBD1 (6 bases). Trimming pared 5 bases from V and 1 base from J, leaving 12 bases between. The CDR3 covers 14 residues. Looked up from germline, CDR1 is PRHDT and CDR2 is FYEKMQ (reference sequence). CDR3 in DNA: TGTGCCAGCAGCCCTATCGGACAGTCCTACGAGCAGTACTTC. It codes for CASSPIGQSYEQYF.

The chain combines TRBV6-2 or TRBV6-3 with TRBJ1-6; D gene ambiguous. V was shortened by 7 bases and J by 0 bases, with 13 bases between the two germline ends. The CDR3 is made up of 16 amino acids. Germline values: CDR1 MNHEY, CDR2 SVGEGT. The CDR3 DNA is TGTGCCAGCACCCCGGACCTTAGCTCCTATAATTCACCCCTCCACTTT. Translating gives CASTPDLSSYNSPLHF.

This clonotype has only one observation. The J gene is TRBJ2-7, the V gene TRBV6-1, with TRBD1 matching over 7 bases. This CDR3 has 15 amino acids. Germline assignment: CDR1 MNHNS and CDR2 SASEGT. V shed 6 bases, J shed 3 bases, and the junction held 11 bases outside the gene matches. The chain's CDR3 is CASRPQGIWSYEQYF. The CDR3 DNA sequence: TGTGCCAGCAGACCACAGGGGATCTGGAGCTACGAGCAGTACTTC.

Many counts were recorded for this clonotype. The chain joins TRBV20-1 to TRBJ1-4; 9 bases map to TRBD1. The CDR3 covers 15 residues. V lost 3 bases, J lost 7 bases, and 9 bases stayed unmatched. CDR1 and CDR2 from the germline V gene are DFQATT and SNEGSKA (reference sequence). The CDR3 sequence: CSARGAQGAGEKLFF. The CDR3 DNA follows: TGCAGTGCTAGGGGGGCACAGGGGGCTGGTGAAAAACTGTTTTTT.

This clonotype was seen at least ten times. This chain joins TRBV7-9 and TRBJ2-7; 7 positions match TRBD2. V lost 6 bases, J lost 3 bases, and 11 bases stayed unmatched. CDR1 and CDR2 from the germline V gene are SEHNR and FQNEAQ (reference sequence). CDR3 size: 15 residues. DNA of the CDR3: TGTGCCAGCAGTCGCTGGGAGGGGAGTTTCTACGAGCAGTACTTC. It specifies CASSRWEGSFYEQYF.

This clonotype was seen many times. This chain links TRBV5-6 with TRBJ2-5; D perhaps matches TRBD1 (6 bases). The CDR3 loop spans 15 amino acids. Germline V lookup: CDR1 SGHDT, CDR2 YYEEEE. The V and J ends lost 3 bases and 4 bases respectively, with 16 bases between them. The CDR3, as DNA: TGTGCCAGCAGCTCCTCCCCCCGGACAGCAGAGACCCAGTACTTC. Its protein product is CASSSSPRTAETQYF.

The V call is TRBV6-2 or TRBV6-3, the J call TRBJ2-7; 8 bases are a match to TRBD2. The CDR3 totals 13 residues. V shed 4 bases and J 6 bases; nucleotides not matched to a gene: 5. Germline V gene sequence: CDR1 MNHEY, CDR2 SVGEGT. The CDR3, as DNA: TGTGCCAGCAGTTTTGGGGCGGGGGGCGAGCAGTACTTC. Amino acids: CASSFGAGGEQYF.

The chain carries TRBV27 and TRBJ1-6; 9 bases line up with TRBD1. Germline loops: CDR1 MNHEY, CDR2 SMNVEV (reference sequence). The CDR3 runs 15 residues. The trim removed 5 bases at V and 10 bases at J, leaving 9 bases unmatched. The chain's CDR3 is CASSTQGATSSPLHF. The DNA of the CDR3 is TGTGCCAGCAGTACACAGGGGGCTACTAGCTCACCCCTCCACTTT.

The chain employs TRBV5-6 and TRBJ2-7, with D possibly called TRBD1 or TRBD2 (5 bases each). V lost 2 bases, J lost 4 bases, and 16 bases lay in between. The germline V gene has CDR1 SGHDT and CDR2 YYEEEE. The CDR3 totals 15 residues. The CDR3 nucleotides are TGTGCCAGCAGCTTTCCCGGGACCCTGGGATACGAGCAGTACTTC. It specifies CASSFPGTLGYEQYF. The full variable domain, with the rest looked up from reference TRBV5-6 and TRBJ2-7, is DAGVTQSPTHLIKTRGQQVTLRCSPKSGHDTVSWYQQALGQGPQFIFQYYEEEERQRGNFPDRFSGHQFPNYSSELNVNALLLGDSALYLCASSFPGTLGYEQYFGPGTRLTVT.